The 21 T cell receptor beta chains listed next were all sequenced from one sample in a study of blood T cell repertoires in COVID-19. Assay used: immunoSEQ multiplex PCR; TCRdb lists only in-frame clones, some missing. The sample has roughly 200,000 clones; about 83% are singletons. The sequencing input was peripheral blood. The origin of the receptors is a man aged 40-55 years with active or convalescent COVID-19.

V gene TRBV7-9 combines with J gene TRBJ2-1; 10 nucleotides agree with TRBD2. This CDR3 has 15 amino acids. Germline loops: CDR1 SEHNR, CDR2 FQNEAQ (reference sequence). The junction had 6 bases not matched to a gene; V was cut back by 8 bases and J by 2 bases. The CDR3: CASGSSGSPYNEQFF. Written as DNA, the CDR3 is TGTGCCAGCGGGTCTAGCGGGAGCCCCTACAATGAGCAGTTCTTC.

This clone was observed a few times. The CDR3 is CASSRTGQISTDTQYF. CDR3 coding DNA: TGTGCCAGCAGTCGCACAGGGCAGATAAGCACAGATACGCAGTATTTT. J is TRBJ2-3 and V is TRBV28; a weak D match, TRBD1 (6 bases). Trimming took 5 bases from V and 0 from J, leaving 15 bases between them. This CDR3 has 16 amino acids. CDR1 is MDHEN and CDR2 is SYDVKM in the germline V gene.

The chain employs TRBV27 and TRBJ2-2; D is possibly TRBD2 (5 bases). This CDR3 comprises 16 residues. Trimming took off 3 bases at V and 1 base at J, with 12 bases between the two ends. CDR1 is MNHEY and CDR2 is SMNVEV in the germline V gene (reference sequence). The CDR3 spells CASSFIEGENTGELFF. In DNA, the CDR3 is TGTGCCAGCAGTTTTATTGAGGGTGAGAACACCGGGGAGCTGTTTTTT.

The chain recombines TRBV24-1 with TRBJ1-2; D call uncertain. V was clipped by 5 bases and J by 4 bases, with 13 bases between them. CDR3 size: 14 residues. Germline CDR1 KGHDR, CDR2 SFDVKD. DNA for the CDR3: TGTGCCACCAGTGGCGGGGAGGGAAGCTATGGCTACACCTTC. It is translated as CATSGGEGSYGYTF.

V gene TRBV14 combines with J gene TRBJ1-2; D remains ambiguous. V was cut by 1 base and J by 2 bases, with 17 bases left in between. This CDR3 contains 17 residues. Germline V gives CDR1 SGHDN, CDR2 FVKESK. The CDR3 nucleotides read TGTGCCAGCAGCCAAGCGGGAGCCACGACACAGAACTATGGCTACACCTTC. Translated: CASSQAGATTQNYGYTF.

This clone was seen a few times. The rearrangement uses TRBV11-1 and TRBJ1-1, with D possibly matching TRBD1 (5 bases). From germline, CDR1 is SGHAT and CDR2 FQDESV (reference sequence). The CDR3 runs 13 residues. V was shortened by 2 bases and J by 4 bases, with 8 bases between the two germline ends. In nucleotides, the CDR3 is TGTGCCAGCAGCTTACAGGGAGGCACTGAAGCTTTCTTT. Translating it yields CASSLQGGTEAFF.

V is TRBV30 and J is TRBJ1-2; a weak D match, TRBD1 (6 bases). Germline V gene sequence: CDR1 GTSNPN, CDR2 SVGIG (reference sequence). CDR3 size: 14 residues. V lost 5 bases to trimming and J lost 2 bases, with 15 bases between them. Here the CDR3 DNA reads TGTGCCTGGGGACCCGGGACATCAAACTATGGCTACACCTTC. This encodes CAWGPGTSNYGYTF. Full variable domain (remainder filled in from reference TRBV30 and TRBJ1-2): SQTIHQWPATLVQPVGSPLSLECTVEGTSNPNLYWYRQAAGRGLQLLFYSVGIGQISSEVPQNLSASRPQDRQFILSSKKLLLSDSGFYLCAWGPGTSNYGYTFGSGTRLTVV.

The chain uses TRBV4-2 and TRBJ2-1; D remains ambiguous. Per the germline V gene, CDR1 is LGHNA and CDR2 is YNFKEQ. The CDR3 sequence is 13 residues long. V dropped 4 bases and J dropped 7 bases, with 11 bases sitting between them. The CDR3 sequence: CASSPPAKNEQFF. The CDR3 coding sequence is TGTGCCAGCAGCCCCCCTGCGAAAAATGAGCAGTTCTTC.

This clone has only one observation. The chain combines TRBV5-5 with TRBJ2-7; possibly TRBD2 for D (6 bases). V shed 0 bases and J shed 5 bases, with 12 bases lying between them. From germline, CDR1 is SGHKS and CDR2 YYEKEE (reference sequence). CDR3 size: 14 residues. The CDR3 coding sequence is TGTGCCAGCAGCTTGGAGGCTAGCGTACACGAGCAGTACTTC. Translation gives CASSLEASVHEQYF.

V and J are TRBV19 and TRBJ2-1; 16 bases are a match to TRBD2. CDR1 LNHDA and CDR2 SQIVND come from the germline V gene (reference sequence). The CDR3 has 18 amino acids. The trim removed 7 bases at V and 7 bases at J, leaving 13 bases unmatched. CDR3 region: CASTIRGTSGRALNEQFF. Written as DNA, the CDR3 is TGTGCCAGTACCATCCGGGGGACTAGCGGGAGGGCCCTTAATGAGCAGTTCTTC.

The chain has TRBV19 and TRBJ1-5; TRBD1 matches 8 bases. After removal of 5 bases from V and 7 bases from J, the junction contained 4 bases not matched to a gene. The germline gives CDR1 LNHDA, CDR2 SQIVND (reference sequence). This CDR3 is built from 13 residues. Written as DNA, the CDR3 is TGTGCCAGTAGTGCACAGGGGGGGCAGCCCCAGCATTTT. It encodes CASSAQGGQPQHF.

This chain uses TRBV19 with TRBJ1-5, with 8 bases identical to TRBD1. This CDR3 is 15 amino acids long. J lost 1 base, V lost 7 bases, and 6 bases had no gene match. Germline lookup yields CDR1 LNHDA and CDR2 SQIVND (reference sequence). The CDR3 spells CASNPDRGSNQPQHF. CDR3 DNA sequence: TGTGCCAGTAACCCTGACAGGGGCAGCAATCAGCCCCAGCATTTT. Combining the CDR3 with reference TRBV19 and TRBJ1-5 gives the whole variable domain DGGITQSPKYLFRKEGQNVTLSCEQNLNHDAMYWYRQDPGQGLRLIYYSQIVNDFQKGDIAEGYSVSREKKESFPLTVTSAQKNPTAFYLCASNPDRGSNQPQHFGDGTRLSIL.

The table lists this clone with a count of one. The rearrangement uses TRBV6-4 and TRBJ1-4; D might be TRBD1 (5 bases). The CDR3 has 14 amino acids. Trimming stripped 5 bases from V and 7 bases from J, with 14 bases between. Per the germline V gene, CDR1 is MRHNA and CDR2 is SNTAGT. The CDR3 DNA follows: TGTGCCAGCAGTCGTTCAGGGCTCGGTGAAAAACTGTTTTTT. This sequence encodes CASSRSGLGEKLFF.

The gene calls are TRBV5-1 and TRBJ1-1; TRBD1 agrees at 8 bases. Germline V gene lookup returns CDR1 SGHRS and CDR2 YFSETQ. The CDR3 consists of 15 residues. With V trimmed by 3 bases and J by 4 bases, 8 bases remained unmatched. CDR3 residues: CASSSSGQGGTEAFF. DNA of the CDR3: TGCGCCAGCAGCTCCTCAGGACAGGGCGGCACTGAAGCTTTCTTT.

The V gene is TRBV11-2, the J gene TRBJ2-7; weak D call: TRBD1 (6 bases). Trimming pared 3 bases from V and 6 bases from J, leaving 9 bases between. Germline V gene sequence: CDR1 SGHAT, CDR2 FQNNGV. The CDR3 runs to 12 residues. CDR3 coding DNA: TGTGCCAGCAGCTTCGCCAGGGGCGAGCAGTACTTC. Translating gives CASSFARGEQYF. Variable domain in full (rest from reference TRBV11-2 and TRBJ2-7): EAGVAQSPRYKIIEKRQSVAFWCNPISGHATLYWYQQILGQGPKLLIQFQNNGVVDDSQLPKDRFSAERLKGVDSTLKIQPAKLEDSAVYLCASSFARGEQYFGPGTRLTVT.

The V and J genes are TRBV11-3 and TRBJ2-1, with D tentatively TRBD1 (6 bases). This CDR3 contains 14 residues. Between the trimmed V and J ends, which lost 0 bases and 5 bases, there was a span of 8 bases. Germline CDR1 reads SGHNT; CDR2 reads YENEEA. The CDR3 sequence: CASSLDGQNNEQFF. The CDR3 nucleotides are TGTGCCAGCAGCTTAGATGGACAGAACAATGAGCAGTTCTTC.

This chain connects TRBV11-2 to TRBJ2-2, with 8 bases aligning to TRBD2. The V gene end was trimmed by 5 bases and the J gene end by 1 base; junction bases not matched to a gene: 6. CDR3 size: 16 residues. Germline lookup yields CDR1 SGHAT and CDR2 FQNNGV. The CDR3 spells CASSPLAGRNTGELFF. CDR3 nucleotides: TGTGCCAGCAGCCCCCTAGCGGGCCGGAACACCGGGGAGCTGTTTTTT.

The chain employs TRBV4-1 and TRBJ1-1; 10 bases align to TRBD1. Germline-derived CDR1 and CDR2 are MGHRA and YSYEKL. This CDR3 spans 15 amino acids. V dropped 3 bases and J dropped 5; count of bases not matched to a gene: 6. Here the CDR3 DNA reads TGCGCCAGCAGCCATCTCGGACAGGGGGTGACTGAAGCTTTCTTT. This translates into CASSHLGQGVTEAFF.

This clone has just one count. The genes are TRBV11-2 and TRBJ2-6, with 8 bases identical to TRBD1. The CDR3 has 18 amino acids. CDR1 SGHAT and CDR2 FQNNGV come from the germline V gene. With V trimmed by 7 bases and J by 3 bases, 14 bases remained unmatched. DNA for the CDR3: TGTGCCAGCACCTCAGGGGGCGGTTTCATCATTGGGGCCAACGTCCTGACTTTC. The encoded protein is CASTSGGGFIIGANVLTF.

The genes are TRBV4-3 and TRBJ1-1; 7 nucleotides line up with TRBD1. Trimming at V came to 0 bases and at J to 4 bases, leaving 8 bases not matched to a gene. Germline V gives CDR1 LGHNA, CDR2 YSLEER. This CDR3 spans 16 amino acids. The CDR3 protein is CASSQEINRGGTEAFF. The CDR3 DNA reads as TGCGCCAGCAGCCAAGAAATTAACAGGGGTGGCACTGAAGCTTTCTTT.

The rearrangement joins TRBV30 to TRBJ2-3; 10 nucleotides match TRBD2. The germline CDR1 and CDR2 sequences are GTSNPN and SVGIG (reference sequence). This CDR3 is built from 15 residues. The J segment lost 2 bases and the V segment lost 2 bases, leaving 4 bases of the junction unmatched. The CDR3 sequence: CAWSSGGANTDTQYF. DNA for the CDR3: TGTGCCTGGAGTAGCGGGGGGGCAAACACAGATACGCAGTATTTT.